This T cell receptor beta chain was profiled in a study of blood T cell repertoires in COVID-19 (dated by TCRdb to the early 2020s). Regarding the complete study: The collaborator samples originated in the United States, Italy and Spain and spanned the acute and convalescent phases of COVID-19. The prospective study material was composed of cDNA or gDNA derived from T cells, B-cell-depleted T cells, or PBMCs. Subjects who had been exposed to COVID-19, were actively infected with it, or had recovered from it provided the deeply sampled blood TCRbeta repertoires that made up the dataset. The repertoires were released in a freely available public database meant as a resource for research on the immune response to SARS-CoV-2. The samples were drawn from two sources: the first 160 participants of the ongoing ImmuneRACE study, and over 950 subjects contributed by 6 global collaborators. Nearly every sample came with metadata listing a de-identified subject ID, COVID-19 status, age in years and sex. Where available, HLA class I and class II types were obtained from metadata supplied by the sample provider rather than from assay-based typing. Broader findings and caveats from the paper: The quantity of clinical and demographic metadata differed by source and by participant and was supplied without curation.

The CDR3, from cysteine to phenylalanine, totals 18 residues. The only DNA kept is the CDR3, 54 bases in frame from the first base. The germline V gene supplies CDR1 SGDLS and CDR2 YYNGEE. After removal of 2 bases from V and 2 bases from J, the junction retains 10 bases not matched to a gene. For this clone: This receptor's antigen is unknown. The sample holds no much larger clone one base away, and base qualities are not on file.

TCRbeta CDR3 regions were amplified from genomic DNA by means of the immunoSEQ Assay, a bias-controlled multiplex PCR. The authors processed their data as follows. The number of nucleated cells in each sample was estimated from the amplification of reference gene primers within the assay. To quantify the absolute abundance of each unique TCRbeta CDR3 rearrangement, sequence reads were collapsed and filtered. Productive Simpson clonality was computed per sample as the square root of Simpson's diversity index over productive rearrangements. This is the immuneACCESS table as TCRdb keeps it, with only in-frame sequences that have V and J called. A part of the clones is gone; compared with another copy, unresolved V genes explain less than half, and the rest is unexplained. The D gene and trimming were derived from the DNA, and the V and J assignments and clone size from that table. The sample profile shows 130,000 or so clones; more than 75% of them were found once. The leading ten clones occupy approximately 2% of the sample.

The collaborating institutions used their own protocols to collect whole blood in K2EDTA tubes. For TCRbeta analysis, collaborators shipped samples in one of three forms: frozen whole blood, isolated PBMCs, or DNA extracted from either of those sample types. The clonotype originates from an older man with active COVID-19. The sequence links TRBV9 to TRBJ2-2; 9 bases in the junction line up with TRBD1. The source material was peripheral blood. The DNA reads TGTGCCAGCAGCGTCCAAGAGGAGGGACAGGGCAACACCGGGGAGCTGTTTTTT. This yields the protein CASSVQEEGQGNTGELFF.